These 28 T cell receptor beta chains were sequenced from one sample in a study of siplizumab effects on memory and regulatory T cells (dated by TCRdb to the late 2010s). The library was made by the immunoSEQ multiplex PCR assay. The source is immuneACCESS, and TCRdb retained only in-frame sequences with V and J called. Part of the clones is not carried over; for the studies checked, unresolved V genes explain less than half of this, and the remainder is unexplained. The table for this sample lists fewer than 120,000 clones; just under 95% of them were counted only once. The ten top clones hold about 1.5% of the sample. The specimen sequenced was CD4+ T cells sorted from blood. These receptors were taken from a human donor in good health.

The CDR3 loop reads CASSVEDRGGYTF. The CDR3 DNA reads as TGTGCCAGCAGCGTTGAAGACAGGGGTGGCTACACCTTC. V and J are TRBV9 and TRBJ1-2, with TRBD1 matching 8 bases. Germline CDR1 and CDR2: SGDLS and YYNGEE. The CDR3 totals 13 residues. Germline trimming cut 2 bases from V and 7 bases from J; bases unmatched to any gene: 4.

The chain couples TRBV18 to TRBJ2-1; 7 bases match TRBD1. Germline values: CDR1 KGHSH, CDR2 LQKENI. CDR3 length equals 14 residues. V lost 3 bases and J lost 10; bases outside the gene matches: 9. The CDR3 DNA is TGTGCCAGCTCACCCCGGGACAGCCCCCACGAGCAGTTCTTC. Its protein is CASSPRDSPHEQFF.

The CDR3 spells CASSLAQGPYGYTF. CDR3 nucleotides: TGTGCCAGCAGCTTAGCGCAGGGCCCTTATGGCTACACCTTC. The J gene is TRBJ1-2, the V gene TRBV7-8, with a weak D call TRBD1 (5 bases). This CDR3 region has 14 residues. Germline V gives CDR1 SGHVS, CDR2 FQNEAQ. V was clipped by 0 bases and J by 5 bases, with 10 bases between them. The entire variable domain, with the rest obtained from reference TRBV7-8 and TRBJ1-2, is as follows: GAGVSQSPRYKVAKRGQDVALRCDPISGHVSLFWYQQALGQGPEFLTYFQNEAQLDKSGLPSDRFFAERPEGSVSTLKIQRTQQEDSAVYLCASSLAQGPYGYTFGSGTRLTVV.

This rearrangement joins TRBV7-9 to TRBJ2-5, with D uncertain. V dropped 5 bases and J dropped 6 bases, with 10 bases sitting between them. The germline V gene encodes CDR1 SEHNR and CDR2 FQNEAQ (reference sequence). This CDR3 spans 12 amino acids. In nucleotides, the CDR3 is TGTGCCAGCAGCGACAAGAGGAAGACCCAGTACTTC. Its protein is CASSDKRKTQYF.

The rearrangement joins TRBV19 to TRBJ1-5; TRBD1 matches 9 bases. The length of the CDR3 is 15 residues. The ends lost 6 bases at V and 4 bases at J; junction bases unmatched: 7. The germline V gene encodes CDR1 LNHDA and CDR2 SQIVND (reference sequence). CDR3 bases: TGTGCCAGTAGCAGAAAACAGGGGGCTAATCAGCCCCAGCATTTT. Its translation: CASSRKQGANQPQHF.

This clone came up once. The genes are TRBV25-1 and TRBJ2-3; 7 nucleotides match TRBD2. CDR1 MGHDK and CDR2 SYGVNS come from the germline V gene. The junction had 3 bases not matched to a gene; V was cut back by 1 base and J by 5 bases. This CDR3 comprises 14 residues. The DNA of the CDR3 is TGTGCCAGCAGTGAATGGGCTAGCGGAGATACGCAGTATTTT. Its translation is CASSEWASGDTQYF.

The CDR3 DNA is TGTGCCAGCAGCTTAGAGACGGACAGGCTCACAGATACGCAGTATTTT. This sequence encodes CASSLETDRLTDTQYF. The chain carries TRBV11-3 and TRBJ2-3, with 7 nucleotides matching TRBD1. J lost 2 bases, V lost 0 bases, and 5 bases had no gene match. The CDR3 contains 16 residues. The germline gives CDR1 SGHNT, CDR2 YENEEA.

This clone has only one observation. The chain's CDR3 is CATNTEDYEQYF. CDR3 bases: TGTGCCACCAACACGGAGGACTACGAGCAGTACTTC. The V call is TRBV6-5, the J call TRBJ2-7; possibly TRBD2 for D (5 bases). The CDR3 is 12 residues long. Germline V gene lookup returns CDR1 MNHEY and CDR2 SVGAGI. The germline V and J ends were trimmed by 10 bases and 3 bases, with 13 bases remaining between them.

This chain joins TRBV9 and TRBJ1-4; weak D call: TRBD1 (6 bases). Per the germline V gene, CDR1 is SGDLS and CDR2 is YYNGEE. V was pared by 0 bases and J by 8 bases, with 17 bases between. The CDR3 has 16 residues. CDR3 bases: TGTGCCAGCAGCGTAGGGGTTGGGGGGCAAGGAGAAAAACTGTTTTTT. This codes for CASSVGVGGQGEKLFF.

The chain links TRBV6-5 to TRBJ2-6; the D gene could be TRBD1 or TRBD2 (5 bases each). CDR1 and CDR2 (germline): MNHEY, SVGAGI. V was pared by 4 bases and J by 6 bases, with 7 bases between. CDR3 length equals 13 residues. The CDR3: CASSFGAANVLTF. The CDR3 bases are TGTGCCAGCAGTTTCGGGGCGGCCAACGTCCTGACTTTC.

The CDR3 DNA is TGTGCCAGCAGCAGAGGACGGGTCAATCAGCCCCAGCATTTT. It encodes CASSRGRVNQPQHF. This chain joins TRBV9 and TRBJ1-5; D gene uncertain. CDR3 length: 14 residues. Trimming removed 4 bases at V and 3 bases at J, with 11 bases between. Germline V gene sequence: CDR1 SGDLS, CDR2 YYNGEE.

CDR3 residues: CASSFRDRGNTEAFF. In nucleotides, the CDR3 is TGTGCCAGCAGCTTTCGGGACAGGGGGAACACTGAAGCTTTCTTT. The V call is TRBV5-4, the J call TRBJ1-1; 10 nucleotides agree with TRBD1. V trimming: 2 bases; J trimming: 1 base; junction bases outside the gene matches: 2. From germline, CDR1 is SGHNT and CDR2 YYREEE (reference sequence). CDR3 length: 15 amino acids.

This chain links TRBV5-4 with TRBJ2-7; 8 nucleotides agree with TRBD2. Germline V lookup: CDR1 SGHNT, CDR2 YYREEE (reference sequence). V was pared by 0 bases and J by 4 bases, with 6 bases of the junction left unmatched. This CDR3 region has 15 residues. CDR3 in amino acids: CASSLAAGVRYEQYF. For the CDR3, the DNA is TGTGCCAGCAGCTTGGCAGCGGGAGTAAGGTACGAGCAGTACTTC.

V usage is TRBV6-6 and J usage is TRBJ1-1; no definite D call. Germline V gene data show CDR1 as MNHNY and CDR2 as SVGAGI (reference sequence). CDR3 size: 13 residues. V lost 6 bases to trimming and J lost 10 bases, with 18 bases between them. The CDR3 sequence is CASSNTLGRGAFF. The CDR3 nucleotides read TGTGCCAGCAGCAACACTTTAGGGCGTGGAGCTTTCTTT.

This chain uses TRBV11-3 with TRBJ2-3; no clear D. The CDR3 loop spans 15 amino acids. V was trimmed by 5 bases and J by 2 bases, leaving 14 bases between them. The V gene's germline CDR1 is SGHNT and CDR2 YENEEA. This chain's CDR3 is CASSPGDLLTDTQYF. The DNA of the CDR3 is TGTGCCAGCAGCCCAGGCGACCTTCTCACAGATACGCAGTATTTT.

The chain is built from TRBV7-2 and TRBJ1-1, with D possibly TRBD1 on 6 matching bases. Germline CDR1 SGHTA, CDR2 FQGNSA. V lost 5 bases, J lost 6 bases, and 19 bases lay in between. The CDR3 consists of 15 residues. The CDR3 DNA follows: TGTGCCAGCAGCACGGGACATTCGACTTTCGCTGAAGCTTTCTTT. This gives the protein CASSTGHSTFAEAFF.

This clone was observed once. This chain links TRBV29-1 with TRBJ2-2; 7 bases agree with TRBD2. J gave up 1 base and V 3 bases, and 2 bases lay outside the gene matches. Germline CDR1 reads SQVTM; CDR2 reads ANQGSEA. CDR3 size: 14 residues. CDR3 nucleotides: TGCAGCGTTGACCAGCGGGGGAACACCGGGGAGCTGTTTTTT. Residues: CSVDQRGNTGELFF.

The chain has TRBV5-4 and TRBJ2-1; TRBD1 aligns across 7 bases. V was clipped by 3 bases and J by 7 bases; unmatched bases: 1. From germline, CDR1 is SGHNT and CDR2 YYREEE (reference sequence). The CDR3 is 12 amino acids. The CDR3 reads CASSSQGNEQFF. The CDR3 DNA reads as TGTGCCAGCAGCTCACAGGGGAATGAGCAGTTCTTC.

The CDR3 is CASRSTGSNEKLFF. In DNA form, the CDR3 reads TGCGCCAGCAGAAGTACAGGTTCTAATGAAAAACTGTTTTTT. The rearrangement uses TRBV4-1 and TRBJ1-4; tentatively, D is TRBD1 (5 bases). CDR1 MGHRA and CDR2 YSYEKL come from the germline V gene. The germline V and J ends were trimmed by 6 bases and 3 bases, with 11 bases remaining between them. CDR3 length: 14 residues.

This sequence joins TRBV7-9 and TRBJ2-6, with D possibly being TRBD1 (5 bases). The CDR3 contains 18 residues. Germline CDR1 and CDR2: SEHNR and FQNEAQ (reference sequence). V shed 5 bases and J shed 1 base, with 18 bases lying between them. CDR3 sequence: CASSVTGYSYSGANVLTF. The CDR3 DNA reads TGTGCCAGCAGCGTAACAGGTTACTCCTATTCTGGGGCCAACGTCCTGACTTTC.

CDR3: CASSGKQGISNQPQHF. The CDR3 DNA reads TGTGCCAGCAGCGGAAAACAGGGTATAAGCAATCAGCCCCAGCATTTT. The V call is TRBV7-8, the J call TRBJ1-5; tentative D call: TRBD1 (6 bases). V gave up 5 bases and J gave up 1 base, with 15 bases separating them. Germline V lookup: CDR1 SGHVS, CDR2 FQNEAQ. This CDR3 contains 16 residues. Variable domain in full (rest from reference TRBV7-8 and TRBJ1-5): GAGVSQSPRYKVAKRGQDVALRCDPISGHVSLFWYQQALGQGPEFLTYFQNEAQLDKSGLPSDRFFAERPEGSVSTLKIQRTQQEDSAVYLCASSGKQGISNQPQHFGDGTRLSIL.

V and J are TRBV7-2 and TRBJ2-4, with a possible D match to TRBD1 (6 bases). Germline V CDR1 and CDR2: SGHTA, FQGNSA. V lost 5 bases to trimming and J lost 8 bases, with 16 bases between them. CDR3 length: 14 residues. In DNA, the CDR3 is TGTGCCAGCAGCGCCTCCGGGACAACTTACATTCAGTACTTC. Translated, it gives CASSASGTTYIQYF.

This CDR3 is CASSPLAQRGTGELFF. In DNA form, the CDR3 reads TGCGCCAGCAGCCCTTTGGCTCAACGAGGCACCGGGGAGCTGTTTTTT. The chain is built from TRBV5-1 and TRBJ2-2; D remains ambiguous. Trimming removed 4 bases at V and 4 bases at J, with 17 bases between. Germline CDR1 SGHRS, CDR2 YFSETQ. This CDR3 has 16 amino acids. The full variable domain, in which reference TRBV5-1 and TRBJ2-2 provide the parts outside the CDR3, is KAGVTQTPRYLIKTRGQQVTLSCSPISGHRSVSWYQQTPGQGLQFLFEYFSETQRNKGNFPGRFSGRQFSNSRSEMNVSTLELGDSALYLCASSPLAQRGTGELFFGEGSRLTVL.

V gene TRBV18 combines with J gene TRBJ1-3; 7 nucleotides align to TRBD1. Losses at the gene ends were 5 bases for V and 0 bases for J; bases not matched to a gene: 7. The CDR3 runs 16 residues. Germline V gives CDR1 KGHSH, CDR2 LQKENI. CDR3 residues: CASSSGQFRSGNTIYF. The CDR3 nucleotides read TGTGCCAGCTCATCGGGACAGTTCCGCTCTGGAAACACCATATATTTT. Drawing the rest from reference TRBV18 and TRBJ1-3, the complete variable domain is NAGVMQNPRHLVRRRGQEARLRCSPMKGHSHVYWYRQLPEEGLKFMVYLQKENIIDESGMPKERFSAEFPKEGPSILRIQQVVRGDSAAYFCASSSGQFRSGNTIYFGEGSWLTVV.

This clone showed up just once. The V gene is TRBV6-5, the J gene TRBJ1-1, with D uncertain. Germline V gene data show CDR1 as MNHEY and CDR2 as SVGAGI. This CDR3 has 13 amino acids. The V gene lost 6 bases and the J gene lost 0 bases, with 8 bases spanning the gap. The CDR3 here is CASSARLNTEAFF. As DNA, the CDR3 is TGTGCCAGCAGCGCAAGACTGAACACTGAAGCTTTCTTT.

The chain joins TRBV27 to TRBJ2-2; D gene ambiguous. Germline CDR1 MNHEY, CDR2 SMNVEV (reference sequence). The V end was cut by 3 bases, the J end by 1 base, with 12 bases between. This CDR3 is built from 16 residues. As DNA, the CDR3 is TGTGCCAGCAGTTTCTACAGTGGATTGAACACCGGGGAGCTGTTTTTT. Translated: CASSFYSGLNTGELFF.

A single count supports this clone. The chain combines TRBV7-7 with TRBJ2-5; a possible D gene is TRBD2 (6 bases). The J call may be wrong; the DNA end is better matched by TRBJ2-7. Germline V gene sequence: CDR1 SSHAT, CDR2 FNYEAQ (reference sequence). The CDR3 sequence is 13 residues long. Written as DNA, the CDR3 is TGTGCTAGCCGCCGGTTGACTAGTGACGAGCAGTACTTC. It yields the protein CASRRLTSDEQYF.

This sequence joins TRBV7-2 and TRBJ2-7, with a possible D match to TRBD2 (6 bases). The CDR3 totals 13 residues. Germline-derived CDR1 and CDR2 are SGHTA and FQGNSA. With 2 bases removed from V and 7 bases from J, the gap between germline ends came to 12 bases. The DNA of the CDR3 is TGTGCCAGCAGCTTATGGCGGGGCCGGGAGCAGTACTTC. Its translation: CASSLWRGREQYF.